This T cell receptor beta chain was sequenced during a study of long-term antiretroviral therapy in people with HIV. The count of this clone is one. V lost 5 bases and J lost 0; bases outside the gene matches: 4. The CDR3 sequence is 15 residues long. CDR1 and CDR2 from the germline V gene are PRHDT and FYEKMQ (reference sequence). They ran version v3.0 of the immunoSEQ assay at survey level. Method: immunoSEQ multiplex PCR; TCRdb's copy keeps in-frame clones and lacks some. The sample has 11,000 or so clones, around 77% seen once. The TCR originated in a woman in her forties with HIV. The chain carries TRBV13 and TRBJ2-1; TRBD2 matches 7 bases. The sample was unsorted PBMCs, taken 0.8 years before starting antiretroviral therapy. CDR3 loop: CASSPGRSSYNEQFF. The CDR3 bases are TGTGCCAGCAGCCCCGGGAGGTCCTCCTACAATGAGCAGTTCTTC.